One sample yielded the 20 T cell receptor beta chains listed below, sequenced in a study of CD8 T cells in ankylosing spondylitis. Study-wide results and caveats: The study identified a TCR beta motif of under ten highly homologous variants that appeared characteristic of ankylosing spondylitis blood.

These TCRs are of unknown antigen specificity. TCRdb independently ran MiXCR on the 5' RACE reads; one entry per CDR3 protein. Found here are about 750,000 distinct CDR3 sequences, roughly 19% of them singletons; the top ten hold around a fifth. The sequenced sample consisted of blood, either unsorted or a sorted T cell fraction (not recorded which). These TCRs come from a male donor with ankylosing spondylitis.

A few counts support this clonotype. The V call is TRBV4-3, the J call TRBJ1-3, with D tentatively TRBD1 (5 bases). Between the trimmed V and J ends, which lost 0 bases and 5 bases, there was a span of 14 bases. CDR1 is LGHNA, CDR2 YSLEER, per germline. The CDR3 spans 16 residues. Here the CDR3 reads CASSQEWEGWRNTIYF. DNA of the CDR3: TGCGCCAGCAGCCAAGAGTGGGAGGGGTGGCGAAACACCATATATTTT.

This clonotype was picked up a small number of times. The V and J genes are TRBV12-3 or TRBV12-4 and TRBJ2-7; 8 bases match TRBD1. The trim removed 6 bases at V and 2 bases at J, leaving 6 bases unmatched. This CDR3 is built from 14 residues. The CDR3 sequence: CASRFDRGPYEQYF. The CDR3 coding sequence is TGTGCCAGCAGATTTGACAGGGGACCCTACGAGCAGTACTTC.

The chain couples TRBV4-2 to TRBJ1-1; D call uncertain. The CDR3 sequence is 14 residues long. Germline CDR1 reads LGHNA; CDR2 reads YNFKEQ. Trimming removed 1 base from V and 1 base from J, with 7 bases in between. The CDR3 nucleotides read TGTGCCAGCAGCCAAGTTGAGTCGAACACTGAAGCTTTCTTT. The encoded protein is CASSQVESNTEAFF.

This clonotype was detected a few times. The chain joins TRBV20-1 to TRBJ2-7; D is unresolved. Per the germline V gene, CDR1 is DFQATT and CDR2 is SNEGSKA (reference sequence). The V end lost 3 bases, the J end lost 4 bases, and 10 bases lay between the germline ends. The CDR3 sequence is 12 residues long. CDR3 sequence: CSASGWSYEQYF. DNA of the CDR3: TGCAGTGCTAGTGGTTGGTCTTACGAGCAGTACTTC.

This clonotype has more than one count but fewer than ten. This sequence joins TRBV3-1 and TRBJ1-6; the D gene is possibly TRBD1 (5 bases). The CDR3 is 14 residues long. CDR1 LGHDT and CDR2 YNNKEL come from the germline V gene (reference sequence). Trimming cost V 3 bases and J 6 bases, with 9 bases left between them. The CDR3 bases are TGTGCCAGCAGCCACCTCGACAGTAATTCACCCCTCCACTTT. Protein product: CASSHLDSNSPLHF.

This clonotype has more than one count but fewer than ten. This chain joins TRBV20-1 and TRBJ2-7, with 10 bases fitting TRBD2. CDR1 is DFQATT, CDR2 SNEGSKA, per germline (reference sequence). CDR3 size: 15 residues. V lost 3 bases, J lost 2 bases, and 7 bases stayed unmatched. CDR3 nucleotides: TGCAGTGCTAGGGAACTAGCGGGGATACCCTACGAGCAGTACTTC. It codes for CSARELAGIPYEQYF.

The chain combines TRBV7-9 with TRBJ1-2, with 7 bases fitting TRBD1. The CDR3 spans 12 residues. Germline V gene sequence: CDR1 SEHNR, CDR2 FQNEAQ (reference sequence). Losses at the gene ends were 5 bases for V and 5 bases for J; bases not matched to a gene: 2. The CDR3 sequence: CASSPGQYGYTF. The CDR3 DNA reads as TGTGCCAGCAGCCCGGGACAGTATGGCTACACCTTC.

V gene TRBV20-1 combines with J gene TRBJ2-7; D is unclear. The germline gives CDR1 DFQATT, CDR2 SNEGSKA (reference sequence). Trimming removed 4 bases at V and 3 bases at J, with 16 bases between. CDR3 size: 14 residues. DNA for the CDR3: TGCAGTGCTATTCCCATCTCAATTGGCTACGAGCAGTACTTC. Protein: CSAIPISIGYEQYF.

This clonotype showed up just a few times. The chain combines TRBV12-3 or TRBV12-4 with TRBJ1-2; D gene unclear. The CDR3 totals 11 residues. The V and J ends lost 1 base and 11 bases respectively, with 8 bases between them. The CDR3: CASSLGARYTF. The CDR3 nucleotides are TGTGCCAGCAGTTTAGGGGCCCGATACACCTTC.

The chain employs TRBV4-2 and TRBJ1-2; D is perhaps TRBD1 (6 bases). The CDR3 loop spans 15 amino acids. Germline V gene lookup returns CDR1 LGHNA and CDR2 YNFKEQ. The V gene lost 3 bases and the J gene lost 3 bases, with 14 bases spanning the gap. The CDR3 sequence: CASSQESGDYYGYTF. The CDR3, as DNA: TGTGCCAGCAGCCAGGAATCAGGGGACTACTATGGCTACACCTTC.

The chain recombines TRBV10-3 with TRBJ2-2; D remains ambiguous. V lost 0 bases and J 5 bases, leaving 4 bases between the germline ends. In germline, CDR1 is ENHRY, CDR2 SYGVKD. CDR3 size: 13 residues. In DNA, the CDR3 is TGTGCCATCAGTGAGTCCGGAACCGGGGAGCTGTTTTTT. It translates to CAISESGTGELFF.

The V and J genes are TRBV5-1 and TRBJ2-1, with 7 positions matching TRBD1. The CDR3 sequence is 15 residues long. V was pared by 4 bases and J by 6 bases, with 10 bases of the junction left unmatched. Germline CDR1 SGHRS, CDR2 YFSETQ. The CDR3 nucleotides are TGCGCCAGCAGCCCTTTTACAGGGGCCGGCAATGAGCAGTTCTTC. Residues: CASSPFTGAGNEQFF.

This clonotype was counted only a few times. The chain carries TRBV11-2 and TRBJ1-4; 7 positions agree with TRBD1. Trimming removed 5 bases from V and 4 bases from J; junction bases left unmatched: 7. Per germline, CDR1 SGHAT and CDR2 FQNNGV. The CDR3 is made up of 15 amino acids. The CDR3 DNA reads TGTGCCAGCAGCCGACAGGGTCGACGTAATGAAAAACTGTTTTTT. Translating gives CASSRQGRRNEKLFF.

This CDR3 reads CSASRPGSADTQYF. Here the CDR3 DNA reads TGCAGTGCTAGTAGGCCCGGCAGCGCAGATACGCAGTATTTT. J is TRBJ2-3 and V is TRBV20-1, with D hard to call. Germline V gene data show CDR1 as DFQATT and CDR2 as SNEGSKA (reference sequence). This CDR3 has 14 amino acids. V was trimmed by 3 bases and J by 4 bases, leaving 14 bases between them.

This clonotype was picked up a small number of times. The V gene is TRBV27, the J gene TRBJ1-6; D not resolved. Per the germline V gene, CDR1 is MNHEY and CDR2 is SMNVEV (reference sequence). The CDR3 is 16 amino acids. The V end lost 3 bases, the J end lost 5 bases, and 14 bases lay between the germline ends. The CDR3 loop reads CASSLTVRSNNSPLHF. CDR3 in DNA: TGTGCCAGCAGTTTGACGGTTCGCAGCAATAATTCACCCCTCCACTTT.

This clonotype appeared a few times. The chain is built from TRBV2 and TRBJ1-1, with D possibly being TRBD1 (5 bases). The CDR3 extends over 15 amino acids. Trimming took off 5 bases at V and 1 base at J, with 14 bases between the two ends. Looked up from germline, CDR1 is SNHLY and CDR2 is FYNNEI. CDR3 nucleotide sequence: TGTGCCAGCAGTCCTGGGGGGGGGTCGAACACTGAAGCTTTCTTT. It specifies CASSPGGGSNTEAFF.

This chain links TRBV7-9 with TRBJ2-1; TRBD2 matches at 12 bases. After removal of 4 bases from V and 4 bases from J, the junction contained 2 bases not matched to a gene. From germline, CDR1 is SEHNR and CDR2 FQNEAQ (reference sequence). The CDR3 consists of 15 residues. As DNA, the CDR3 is TGTGCCAGCAGCTCCACTAGCGGGAGGTACAATGAGCAGTTCTTC. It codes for CASSSTSGRYNEQFF.

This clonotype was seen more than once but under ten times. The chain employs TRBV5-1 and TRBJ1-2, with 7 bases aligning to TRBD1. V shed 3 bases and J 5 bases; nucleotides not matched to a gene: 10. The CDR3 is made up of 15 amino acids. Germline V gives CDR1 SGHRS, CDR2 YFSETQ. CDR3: CASSSSTGKQYGYTF. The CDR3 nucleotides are TGCGCCAGCAGCTCGTCGACAGGGAAACAGTATGGCTACACCTTC.

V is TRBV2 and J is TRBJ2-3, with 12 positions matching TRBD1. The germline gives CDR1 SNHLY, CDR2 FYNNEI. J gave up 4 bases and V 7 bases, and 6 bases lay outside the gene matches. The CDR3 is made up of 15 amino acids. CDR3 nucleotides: TGTGCCAGCACCTGGTGGGACAGGGGGCCAGATACGCAGTATTTT. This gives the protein CASTWWDRGPDTQYF.

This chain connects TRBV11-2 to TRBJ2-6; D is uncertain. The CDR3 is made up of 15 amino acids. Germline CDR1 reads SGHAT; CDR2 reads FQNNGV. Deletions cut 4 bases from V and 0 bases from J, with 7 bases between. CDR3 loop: CASSSHISGANVLTF. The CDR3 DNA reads TGTGCCAGCAGCTCCCATATCTCTGGGGCCAACGTCCTGACTTTC.